Below are 9 T cell receptor beta chains sequenced from a single sample in a study of human CD8 memory T cell subsets. Making the TCR beta libraries relied on UMI-labeled 5' RACE. TCRdb re-called the 5' RACE reads and gives one entry per CDR3 protein, without DNA. Its table lists about 3,400 distinct CDR3 sequences. Sequencing was done on a sample of CD8+ T cells from PBMCs. All receptors derive from a human donor in good health.

The chain has TRBV25-1 and TRBJ2-7. CDR1 and CDR2 (germline): MGHDK, SYGVNS. The length of the CDR3 is 12 residues. CDR3 in amino acids: CASSPSSGEQYF.

J is TRBJ2-1 and V is TRBV12-3 or TRBV12-4. This CDR3 is 13 amino acids long. This chain's CDR3 is CASSTLGIRQQFF.

The chain links TRBV2 to TRBJ2-5; the D call from TCRdb, TRBD2, cannot be confirmed without DNA. Germline CDR1 is SNHLY and CDR2 is FYNNEI. The CDR3 is 16 amino acids. The CDR3 sequence is CASTPGLAGGEETQYF.

The V call is TRBV7-9, the J call TRBJ1-6; there is no DNA to check the TCRdb D call of TRBD1. The CDR3 has 15 amino acids. Germline CDR1 and CDR2: SEHNR and FQNEAQ (reference sequence). The CDR3 loop reads CASSRAGTEDSPLHF.

V and J are TRBV20-1 and TRBJ2-7; TCRdb's D gene call, TRBD1, goes unchecked for lack of DNA. The germline CDR1 and CDR2 sequences are DFQATT and SNEGSKA (reference sequence). This CDR3 contains 14 residues. CDR3 in amino acids: CSARTGQATYEQYF.

This clonotype is called medium-sized based on its frequency. J is TRBJ1-1 and V is TRBV13. Germline lookup yields CDR1 PRHDT and CDR2 FYEKMQ (reference sequence). The CDR3 is made up of 14 amino acids. CDR3 residues: CASSIGRGRTEAFF.

This clonotype shows up as medium-sized by frequency. The CDR3 here is CASSSRSSGANVLTF. The chain couples TRBV11-3 to TRBJ2-6. CDR3 length: 15 amino acids. CDR1 SGHNT and CDR2 YENEEA come from the germline V gene.

This clonotype counts as medium-sized by frequency. The chain couples TRBV7-3 to TRBJ2-1; with no DNA, the TCRdb D assignment of TRBD2 cannot be verified. The CDR3 has 15 amino acids. Germline values: CDR1 SGHTA, CDR2 FQGTGA. Here the CDR3 reads CASSLAGGHRNEQFF.

This sequence joins TRBV19 and TRBJ2-7. Per the germline V gene, CDR1 is LNHDA and CDR2 is SQIVND (reference sequence). The length of the CDR3 is 15 residues. The CDR3 is CASSIKRLPSYEQYF.